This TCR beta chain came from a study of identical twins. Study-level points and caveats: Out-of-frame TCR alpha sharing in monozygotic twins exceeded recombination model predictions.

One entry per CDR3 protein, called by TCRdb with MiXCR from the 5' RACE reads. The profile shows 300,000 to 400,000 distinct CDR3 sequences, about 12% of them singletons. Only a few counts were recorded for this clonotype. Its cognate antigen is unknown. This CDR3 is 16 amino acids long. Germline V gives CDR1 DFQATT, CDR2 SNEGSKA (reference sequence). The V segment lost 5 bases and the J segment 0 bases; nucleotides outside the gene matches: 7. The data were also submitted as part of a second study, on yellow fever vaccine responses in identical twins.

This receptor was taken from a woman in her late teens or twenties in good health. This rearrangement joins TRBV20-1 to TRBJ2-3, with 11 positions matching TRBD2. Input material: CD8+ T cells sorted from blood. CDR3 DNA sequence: TGCAGTGCTCCGACCGGGACTAGCGGAAGCACAGATACGCAGTATTTT. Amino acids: CSAPTGTSGSTDTQYF.